These T cell receptor beta chains were read from a single sample in a study of shared T cell receptors in the human thymus. Sequenced by immunoSEQ multiplex PCR; TCRdb stores in-frame clones only, minus some. The sample lists just under 550,000 clones; about four fifths were seen once. These data were also reused for a study on human thymus T cells.

Material for sequencing was thymocytes. The receptors were gathered from a boy under three years old with a congenital heart defect. CDR3s include the opening cysteine and the closing phenylalanine or tryptophan. D genes are given only for firm matches. Clone size is stated in some rows and not others, as once, few, many or a class when expanded.

>NA|NA|TRBJ2-1|TRBV5-4
CASSRGLDHSSYNEQFF
TGTGCCAGCAGCAGGGGACTCGACCACAGCTCCTACAATGAGCAGTTCTTC
>TRBD2|NA|TRBJ2-7|TRBV5-1
CASSLRREDDEQYF
TGCGCCAGCAGCTTGAGGCGGGAGGATGACGAGCAGTACTTC
>TRBD2|NA|TRBJ2-3|TRBV2
CASRGLAEGRDTQYF
TGTGCCAGCAGGGGACTAGCGGAGGGGCGGGATACGCAGTATTTT
>TRBD2|NA|TRBJ2-7|TRBV11-2
CASSLSGVSSSVEQYF
TGTGCCAGCAGCTTAAGCGGGGTATCCTCCTCAGTAGAGCAGTACTTC
>TRBD1|NA|TRBJ2-7|TRBV4-2
CASSFTSGTGVYEQYF
TGTGCCAGCAGCTTCACCTCCGGGACAGGGGTGTACGAGCAGTACTTC
>TRBD2|few|TRBJ2-5|TRBV30
CALRAREKAKETQYF
TGTGCCCTAAGGGCGCGGGAGAAGGCTAAAGAGACCCAGTACTTC
>TRBD1|NA|TRBJ2-7|TRBV6-5
CASSYSRGTDSYEQYF
TGTGCCAGCAGTTACTCGAGGGGGACAGACTCCTACGAGCAGTACTTC
>TRBD1|NA|TRBJ2-2|TRBV15
CATSIRDRVDGELFF
TGTGCCACCAGCATCCGGGACAGGGTGGACGGGGAGCTGTTTTTT
>TRBD1|NA|TRBJ2-7|TRBV16
CASSWDRGKLRSYEQYF
TGTGCCAGCAGCTGGGACAGGGGTAAGCTAAGGTCCTACGAGCAGTACTTC
>NA|NA|TRBJ2-3|TRBV18
CASSPPRRDPDTQYF
TGTGCCAGCTCACCACCTAGGAGGGACCCAGATACGCAGTATTTT
>NA|NA|TRBJ2-1|TRBV30
CAWIGGGLHPHEQFF
TGTGCCTGGATAGGGGGGGGCCTACACCCCCATGAGCAGTTCTTC